The sample holds a few counts of the clone carrying this T cell receptor (beta chain). Its antigen is not identified. The sample belongs to a study of T-cell memory formation after mild COVID-19. This CDR3 has 15 amino acids. Germline V CDR1 and CDR2: SGHTA, FQGNSA. Trimming shortened V by 8 bases and J by 1 base, and 18 bases separated the two germline ends. TCRdb re-called the 5' RACE reads through MiXCR, storing one row per CDR3 protein. Of 400,000 to 500,000 distinct CDR3 sequences listed, 20% to 25% were seen once; the top ten hold around 8.8%. General study points: Clones that contracted clustered mainly in CM and EM if CD4+ and in EMRA if CD8+. Detection of some responders pre-infection suggested pre-existing cross-reactive memory T cells participated.

The J gene is TRBJ2-7, the V gene TRBV7-2, with D perhaps TRBD1 (6 bases). The sequence derives from an adult woman who had mild COVID-19 (a few samples of this study predate the infection). Cell type and time point are not known. Sequenced material: PBMCs or a T cell subset sorted from them (not recorded which). CDR3 DNA: TGTGCCAGCGGGGCGGACAGCCGCCTATCCTACGAGCAGTACTTC. This gives the protein CASGADSRLSYEQYF.